The rows below give T cell receptor beta chains drawn from one sample of a study of long-term antiretroviral therapy in people with HIV. Assay: immunoSEQ multiplex PCR; the TCRdb copy retains only in-frame clones and omits some. The sample records under 25,000 clones, about 88% being singletons. Sequencing used unsorted PBMCs, obtained 0.6 years after starting antiretroviral therapy. The receptors here all came from a man in his fifties or sixties with HIV. Both conserved end residues are part of each CDR3. Size tells how often a clone was seen (once, few, many) or the class of an expanded clone, and some rows leave it out.

TRBV6-1	TRBJ1-6	-	CASLQGVLNSPLHF
TRBV30	TRBJ2-3	once	CAWRGAGQNTDTQYF
TRBV5-3	TRBJ2-5	-	CARSRPWTNQETQYF
TRBV19	TRBJ2-7	-	CASKRPAKPLYEQYF
TRBV6-6	TRBJ1-6	once	CASSYLDRESSPLHF
TRBV10-1	TRBJ2-7	-	CASSRSSRGDEQYF
TRBV7-3	TRBJ2-1	few	CASSPGGLASEQFF
TRBV9	TRBJ2-1	-	CASSPQGQPDNEQFF
TRBV28	TRBJ2-7	-	CASTRRGLGSYEQYF
TRBV10-3	TRBJ2-2	-	CAINPQGGVTGELFF
TRBV6-1	TRBJ2-7	-	CASRRGAGSYEQYF
TRBV7-6	TRBJ2-1	-	CASKPWGTSGSDGADGEQFF
TRBV27	TRBJ2-7	-	CASSKDRGNYEQYF
TRBV10-3	TRBJ2-1	-	CAISDRLGGNEQFF
TRBV5-1	TRBJ2-7	few	CASSVGKGYEQYF
TRBV6-5	TRBJ2-1	-	CASTARVLNEQFF
TRBV18	TRBJ1-1	-	CASSPGRQVGTEAFF